The 6 T cell receptor beta chains reported below all come from one sample, sequenced in a study of T-cell memory formation after mild COVID-19. Each CDR3 protein is one row after TCRdb ran MiXCR on the 5' RACE reads. The sample yields 150,000 to 200,000 distinct CDR3 sequences, around a tenth seen once. The sample consisted of PBMCs or a T cell subset sorted from them (not recorded which). Receptors were obtained from a young man who had mild COVID-19 (a few samples of this study predate the infection). Cell type and time point are not known.

This chain connects TRBV30 to TRBJ2-1; D unresolved. Deletions cut 2 bases from V and 4 bases from J, with 9 bases between. Germline loops: CDR1 GTSNPN, CDR2 SVGIG (reference sequence). This CDR3 region has 13 residues. CDR3 protein: CAWSSTVYNEQFF. The CDR3 nucleotides are TGTGCCTGGAGTTCAACAGTGTACAATGAGCAGTTCTTC. Supplemented by reference TRBV30 and TRBJ2-1, the full variable domain reads SQTIHQWPATLVQPVGSPLSLECTVEGTSNPNLYWYRQAAGRGLQLLFYSVGIGQISSEVPQNLSASRPQDRQFILSSKKLLLSDSGFYLCAWSSTVYNEQFFGPGTRLTVL.

The chain links TRBV4-1 to TRBJ2-1; 9 positions match TRBD2. This CDR3 has 14 amino acids. The germline gives CDR1 MGHRA, CDR2 YSYEKL. J was trimmed by 10 bases and V by 4 bases; bases with no gene match: 8. DNA of the CDR3: TGCGCCAGCAGCCCCCTAGCGGGGAGGGGGGAGCAGTTCTTC. It translates to CASSPLAGRGEQFF.

CDR3 protein: CASSQDHRFYGYTF. CDR3 coding DNA: TGTGCCAGCAGCCAAGATCACAGATTCTATGGCTACACCTTC. The V call is TRBV14, the J call TRBJ1-2; no definite D call. The CDR3 is 14 residues long. V gave up 0 bases and J gave up 4 bases, with 9 bases separating them. Per germline, CDR1 SGHDN and CDR2 FVKESK.

This clonotype was seen more than once but under ten times. This chain connects TRBV7-8 to TRBJ2-2; maybe TRBD2 (7 bases). The CDR3 loop spans 15 amino acids. Between the trimmed V and J ends, which lost 5 bases and 0 bases, there was a span of 10 bases. Germline CDR1 SGHVS, CDR2 FQNEAQ. The CDR3 DNA sequence: TGTGCCAGCAGCGGGGGGGCAGCGAACACCGGGGAGCTGTTTTTT. Its protein is CASSGGAANTGELFF.

In its sample, this clonotype was seen a few times. The rearrangement uses TRBV7-2 and TRBJ2-3; D might be TRBD2 (6 bases). The length of the CDR3 is 14 residues. CDR1 and CDR2 (germline): SGHTA, FQGNSA. The V gene lost 5 bases and the J gene lost 3 bases, with 12 bases spanning the gap. CDR3 nucleotides: TGTGCCAGCAGCACCCGACTAGAAACAGATACGCAGTATTTT. This sequence encodes CASSTRLETDTQYF. The variable domain in full, completed from reference TRBV7-2 and TRBJ2-3, reads GAGVSQSPSNKVTEKGKDVELRCDPISGHTALYWYRQSLGQGLEFLIYFQGNSAPDKSGLPSDRFSAERTGGSVSTLTIQRTQQEDSAVYLCASSTRLETDTQYFGPGTRLTVL.

Here the CDR3 DNA reads TGTGCTAGTGGTCCCGGACAGGGGTATGGCTACACCTTC. This translates into CASGPGQGYGYTF. The rearrangement links TRBV12-5 to TRBJ1-2; 9 positions agree with TRBD1. Trimming cost V 5 bases and J 5 bases; bases outside gene matches: 3. This CDR3 comprises 13 residues. Germline values: CDR1 LGHNT, CDR2 FRNRAP.